This section outlines one T cell receptor beta chain sequence together with its context. Data came from immunoSEQ multiplex PCR; TCRdb stores just in-frame clones and leaves some out. The data hold nearly 70,000 clones, with around 93% observed a single time. The germline V gene encodes CDR1 SGHRS and CDR2 YFSETQ. The CDR3 is 15 residues long. V was cut by 0 bases and J by 1 base, with 7 bases left in between. This TCR derives from a man aged 40-49 years with rheumatoid arthritis. The source material was PBMCs. The rearrangement uses TRBV5-1 and TRBJ1-4; D not resolved. Here the CDR3 reads CASSLERLTNEKLFF. As DNA, the CDR3 is TGCGCCAGCAGCTTGGAACGGTTAACTAATGAAAAACTGTTTTTT.